Below are 7 T cell receptor beta chains sequenced from a single sample in a study of T cell repertoires in cytomegalovirus infection. TCRdb processed the reads anew with MiXCR; each CDR3 protein has one entry. The sample contains 700,000 to 950,000 distinct CDR3 sequences, about 30% of which appear only once. Their antigen targets remain unknown. This specimen was cultured CD8+ T cells from PBMCs, taken from culture after CMV antigen stimulation. These receptors originate from a human donor in good health (CMV status not recorded). Some clones in this sample may be carry-over from other donors' samples.

This clonotype was counted a few times. The rearrangement uses TRBV20-1 and TRBJ1-6; TRBD1 might be the D (5 bases). Trimming stripped 0 bases from V and 0 bases from J, with 12 bases between. Looked up from germline, CDR1 is DFQATT and CDR2 is SNEGSKA (reference sequence). The CDR3 length is 17 residues. CDR3 protein: CSARDQGLSSYNSPLHF. In DNA form, the CDR3 reads TGCAGTGCTAGAGATCAGGGACTGAGCTCCTATAATTCACCCCTCCACTTT.

Only a few counts were recorded for this clonotype. The V gene is TRBV15, the J gene TRBJ1-5; D possibly corresponds to TRBD1 (5 bases). V dropped 5 bases and J dropped 3 bases, with 11 bases sitting between them. The germline V gene has CDR1 LNHNV and CDR2 YYDKDF (reference sequence). The CDR3 has 14 amino acids. This chain's CDR3 is CATSPGGNNQPQHF. The CDR3 nucleotides read TGTGCCACCAGCCCCGGGGGGAACAATCAGCCCCAGCATTTT.

This clonotype turned up a few times. The V and J genes are TRBV20-1 and TRBJ1-1, with D possibly being TRBD1 (5 bases). Germline V lookup: CDR1 DFQATT, CDR2 SNEGSKA (reference sequence). V lost 6 bases and J 0 bases, leaving 17 bases between the germline ends. The CDR3 contains 15 residues. CDR3 amino acids: CSANPLGVMNTEAFF. The CDR3 region has the DNA TGCAGTGCCAATCCGCTGGGGGTGATGAACACTGAAGCTTTCTTT.

The chain recombines TRBV6-5 with TRBJ2-5; D ambiguous. The germline V and J ends were trimmed by 3 bases and 0 bases, with 23 bases remaining between them. The germline V gene has CDR1 MNHEY and CDR2 SVGAGI. This CDR3 comprises 19 residues. The CDR3 region has the DNA TGTGCCAGCAGTTATAACCTCCTCAGCCCAGACCAGTACCAAGAGACCCAGTACTTC. This translates into CASSYNLLSPDQYQETQYF.

This clonotype appeared a few times. The chain uses TRBV4-1 and TRBJ1-1, with D maybe TRBD1 (5 bases). The CDR3 has 14 residues. Between the trimmed V and J ends, which lost 1 base and 5 bases, there was a span of 11 bases. Germline values: CDR1 MGHRA, CDR2 YSYEKL. The chain's CDR3 is CASSQGIGVTEAFF. DNA for the CDR3: TGCGCCAGCAGCCAAGGAATAGGGGTTACTGAAGCTTTCTTT.

This clonotype occurred a few times. The chain carries TRBV6-1 and TRBJ1-1, with unresolved D. Trimming pared 6 bases from V and 8 bases from J, leaving 16 bases between. The CDR3 runs to 13 residues. The germline CDR1 and CDR2 sequences are MNHNS and SASEGT. The CDR3 region has the DNA TGTGCCAGCAGAATCGGAGCAACATCGGAAGCTTTCTTT. Translation: CASRIGATSEAFF.

This clonotype was seen a handful of times. V is TRBV4-1 and J is TRBJ1-5; D call uncertain. CDR3 length: 16 residues. With 0 bases removed from V and 4 bases from J, the gap between germline ends came to 13 bases. Per germline, CDR1 MGHRA and CDR2 YSYEKL. The chain's CDR3 is CASSQEEGLLNQPQHF. The CDR3 nucleotides are TGCGCCAGCAGCCAAGAAGAAGGACTTTTAAATCAGCCCCAGCATTTT.